This T cell receptor (beta chain) originates from a study of Tregs in tolerant kidney transplant recipients. CD4+CD25+CD127- Tregs, CD4+CD25- non-Tregs, CD4 and CD8 cells were sorted. The repertoire was sequenced with immunoSEQ multiplex PCR; TCRdb's copy has only in-frame clones and lacks some. Counted here are more than 15,000 clones, approximately 92% occurring once; the ten biggest clones make up roughly 13%. The sequence was collected from a human donor in good health. The sample taken for sequencing was CD8+ T cells from blood.

This CDR3 is CASSPRRGGETQYF. The DNA of the CDR3 is TGTGCCAGCAGTCCCCGACGGGGGGGAGAGACCCAGTACTTC. The chain joins TRBV27 to TRBJ2-5; the match to TRBD2 covers 8 bases. Germline V CDR1 and CDR2: MNHEY, SMNVEV (reference sequence). The CDR3 contains 14 residues. Trimming removed 5 bases from V and 4 bases from J; junction bases left unmatched: 6.